These 26 T cell receptor beta chains were sequenced from one sample in a study of blood T cell repertoires in COVID-19. Here immunoSEQ multiplex PCR was the method, and the copy in TCRdb shows in-frame clones only, minus some. Of some 170,000 clones in the sample, almost 80% are singletons; the top ten hold around 15%. Source material: PBMCs or T cells enriched from blood (not recorded which). All receptors derive from a woman between 50 and 59 years old who had recovered from COVID-19.

This chain uses TRBV7-2 with TRBJ2-5; D is perhaps TRBD2 (6 bases). Germline CDR1 reads SGHTA; CDR2 reads FQGNSA. Trimming shortened V by 5 bases and J by 5 bases, and 12 bases separated the two germline ends. This CDR3 region has 13 residues. The CDR3 is CASSAGLRETQYF. The CDR3 region has the DNA TGTGCCAGCAGCGCGGGACTTAGGGAGACCCAGTACTTC.

This chain connects TRBV27 to TRBJ2-3, with a tentative D call TRBD2 (6 bases). Trimming pared 2 bases from V and 3 bases from J, leaving 21 bases between. CDR1 is MNHEY, CDR2 SMNVEV, per germline (reference sequence). There are 18 residues in the CDR3. The CDR3 coding sequence is TGTGCCAGCAGTTTAGAGGCCTTGGGGGGACTTGGGACAGATACGCAGTATTTT. Protein sequence: CASSLEALGGLGTDTQYF.

This chain joins TRBV4-1 and TRBJ2-1; D may be TRBD1 (5 bases). Trimming shortened V by 2 bases and J by 7 bases, and 18 bases separated the two germline ends. The CDR3 is made up of 16 amino acids. Per germline, CDR1 MGHRA and CDR2 YSYEKL. The CDR3: CASSQISTALGNEQFF. CDR3 DNA sequence: TGCGCCAGCAGCCAAATTTCGACAGCCTTGGGGAATGAGCAGTTCTTC.

The chain has TRBV28 and TRBJ1-5; 7 nucleotides match TRBD1. CDR3 length: 14 amino acids. Unmatched junction bases numbered 1, after V lost 2 bases and J lost 3 bases. CDR1 MDHEN and CDR2 SYDVKM come from the germline V gene. CDR3 amino acids: CASSLGTDNQPQHF. The CDR3 nucleotides read TGTGCCAGCAGTTTAGGGACAGACAATCAGCCCCAGCATTTT.

The gene calls are TRBV4-3 and TRBJ1-2; 9 nucleotides line up with TRBD1. J was trimmed by 8 bases and V by 3 bases; bases with no gene match: 10. Germline CDR1 reads LGHNA; CDR2 reads YSLEER. The CDR3 extends over 15 amino acids. CDR3 region: CASSHTPRDRVGYTF. The DNA for the CDR3 is TGCGCCAGCAGCCATACCCCCCGGGACAGGGTCGGCTACACCTTC.

In nucleotides, the CDR3 is TGTGCCAGCACGGGGGGCTACAATGAGCAGTTCTTC. This gives the protein CASTGGYNEQFF. This chain links TRBV3-1 (or the pseudogene TRBV3-2) with TRBJ2-1; 7 bases are a match to TRBD2. Germline V lookup: CDR1 LGHDT, CDR2 YNNKEL (reference sequence). The CDR3 consists of 12 residues. V trimming: 7 bases; J trimming: 3 bases; junction bases outside the gene matches: 0.

Only a few counts were recorded for this clone. The rearrangement uses TRBV9 and TRBJ1-2, with 7 positions matching TRBD1. J gave up 5 bases and V 0 bases, and 4 bases lay outside the gene matches. The germline V gene has CDR1 SGDLS and CDR2 YYNGEE. This CDR3 region has 14 residues. CDR3 sequence reads: CASSVAGTAYGYTF. CDR3 bases: TGTGCCAGCAGCGTAGCGGGGACAGCATATGGCTACACCTTC. Full variable domain (missing parts from reference TRBV9 and TRBJ1-2): DSGVTQTPKHLITATGQRVTLRCSPRSGDLSVYWYQQSLDQGLQFLIQYYNGEERAKGNILERFSAQQFPDLHSELNLSSLELGDSALYFCASSVAGTAYGYTFGSGTRLTVV.

J is TRBJ1-1 and V is TRBV5-7; 8 nucleotides align to TRBD1. TRBV5-7 belongs to the ORF category, with a function that is uncertain. After removal of 1 base from V and 4 bases from J, the junction contained 12 bases not matched to a gene. CDR3 length equals 17 residues. The CDR3 DNA is TGTGCCAGCAGCTTGCGGCAGGGGGCCGTTTGGATCACTGAAGCTTTCTTT. It encodes CASSLRQGAVWITEAFF.

The V call is TRBV29-1, the J call TRBJ2-1, with TRBD1 as a possible D gene (7 bases). CDR3 length: 16 amino acids. Germline CDR1 is SQVTM and CDR2 is ANQGSEA. V was pared by 4 bases and J by 4 bases, with 20 bases between. CDR3 bases: TGCAGCGTTGTCCTCGCGCCAGGGGGGCATTACAATGAGCAGTTCTTC. The encoded protein is CSVVLAPGGHYNEQFF.

A few counts support this clone. The chain joins TRBV10-3 to TRBJ1-2; D not certain. The CDR3 loop spans 15 amino acids. The V and J ends lost 0 bases and 6 bases respectively, with 14 bases between them. Germline values: CDR1 ENHRY, CDR2 SYGVKD. This CDR3 is CAISESNPIIDGYTF. Written as DNA, the CDR3 is TGTGCCATCAGTGAGTCGAACCCGATTATAGATGGCTACACCTTC.

The chain recombines TRBV5-1 with TRBJ2-7; TRBD1 agrees at 9 bases. Trimming took 4 bases from V and 1 from J; bases not matched to a gene: 6. The length of the CDR3 is 15 residues. Germline V gene lookup returns CDR1 SGHRS and CDR2 YFSETQ. For the CDR3, the DNA is TGCGCCAGCAGCCGGGGGGACAGGGAGTCCTACGAGCAGTACTTC. It translates to CASSRGDRESYEQYF.

The chain combines TRBV10-3 with TRBJ2-3; 7 nucleotides agree with TRBD2. The CDR3 extends over 15 amino acids. V lost 0 bases to trimming and J lost 1 base; unmatched junction nucleotides: 1. Germline CDR1 reads ENHRY; CDR2 reads SYGVKD. Written as DNA, the CDR3 is TGTGCCATCAGTGAGTCGCTAGCGGGCACAGATACGCAGTATTTT. It encodes CAISESLAGTDTQYF.

The chain links TRBV19 to TRBJ1-1, with 9 bases lining up with TRBD1. CDR1 is LNHDA, CDR2 SQIVND, per germline (reference sequence). The V gene end was trimmed by 5 bases and the J gene end by 5 bases; junction bases not matched to a gene: 0. The CDR3 is 12 amino acids. In nucleotides, the CDR3 is TGTGCCAGTAGTGACAGGGGGACTGAAGCTTTCTTT. Translated: CASSDRGTEAFF. Full variable domain (outside the CDR3, taken from reference TRBV19 and TRBJ1-1): DGGITQSPKYLFRKEGQNVTLSCEQNLNHDAMYWYRQDPGQGLRLIYYSQIVNDFQKGDIAEGYSVSREKKESFPLTVTSAQKNPTAFYLCASSDRGTEAFFGQGTRLTVV.

The chain employs TRBV7-3 and TRBJ2-1; D may be TRBD2 (6 bases). Trimming took 5 bases from V and 0 from J, leaving 11 bases between them. Germline loops: CDR1 SGHTA, CDR2 FQGTGA. CDR3 length: 15 amino acids. CDR3 DNA: TGTGCCAGCAGCCCCGGAGCGGGCTCCTACAATGAGCAGTTCTTC. Translated: CASSPGAGSYNEQFF.

V is TRBV19 and J is TRBJ1-1; D not certain. This CDR3 has 12 amino acids. From germline, CDR1 is LNHDA and CDR2 SQIVND (reference sequence). V was trimmed by 4 bases and J by 1 base, leaving 4 bases between them. In nucleotides, the CDR3 is TGTGCCAGTAGTACACAGAACACTGAAGCTTTCTTT. It codes for CASSTQNTEAFF.

The gene calls are TRBV19 and TRBJ1-2; a weak D match, TRBD1 (6 bases). CDR1 is LNHDA and CDR2 is SQIVND in the germline V gene (reference sequence). The CDR3 totals 13 residues. V lost 7 bases and J lost 8, with 17 bases in between. The CDR3 sequence is CASNPAGQKGYTF. CDR3 in DNA: TGTGCCAGTAACCCGGCCGGACAGAAAGGCTACACCTTC.

This clone has at least ten counts. The rearrangement links TRBV7-2 to TRBJ1-5; tentatively, D is TRBD1 (6 bases). Trimming cost V 3 bases and J 5 bases, with 11 bases left between them. The germline CDR1 and CDR2 sequences are SGHTA and FQGNSA. This CDR3 comprises 14 residues. Here the CDR3 reads CASSLLGAYQPQHF. In DNA form, the CDR3 reads TGTGCCAGCAGCTTGTTGGGGGCGTATCAGCCCCAGCATTTT.

The rearrangement links TRBV19 to TRBJ1-6; possible D gene TRBD1, 5 bases. V dropped 3 bases and J dropped 10 bases, with 13 bases sitting between them. The CDR3 covers 14 residues. Germline lookup yields CDR1 LNHDA and CDR2 SQIVND (reference sequence). The CDR3 coding sequence is TGTGCCAGTAGTATTATAAGGGGCCGATCACCCCTCCACTTT. The encoded protein is CASSIIRGRSPLHF.

This clone was observed a single time. This chain joins TRBV25-1 and TRBJ2-7, with 7 bases lining up with TRBD1. The CDR3 contains 17 residues. Germline CDR1 reads MGHDK; CDR2 reads SYGVNS. J was trimmed by 2 bases and V by 4 bases; bases with no gene match: 14. This CDR3 reads CASSANQARDSPYEQYF. DNA of the CDR3: TGTGCCAGCAGTGCCAATCAAGCGAGGGACAGCCCCTACGAGCAGTACTTC.

This chain links TRBV20-1 with TRBJ2-2; D uncertain. Germline-derived CDR1 and CDR2 are DFQATT and SNEGSKA (reference sequence). V dropped 6 bases and J dropped 7 bases, with 9 bases sitting between them. This CDR3 has 11 amino acids. CDR3 sequence (DNA): TGCAGTGCCCCCGAGTACGGGGAGCTGTTTTTT. Translated: CSAPEYGELFF.

V is TRBV18 and J is TRBJ1-1, with no clear D. The CDR3 consists of 17 residues. Trimming removed 3 bases from V and 2 bases from J, with 19 bases in between. Germline values: CDR1 KGHSH, CDR2 LQKENI. This chain's CDR3 is CASSPRVLRDSNTEAFF. The CDR3 DNA reads as TGTGCCAGCTCACCCCGAGTGCTCAGAGACTCTAACACTGAAGCTTTCTTT.

The V call is TRBV28, the J call TRBJ1-5, with 7 bases fitting TRBD1. J was trimmed by 5 bases and V by 4 bases; bases with no gene match: 2. Germline V CDR1 and CDR2: MDHEN, SYDVKM. This CDR3 region has 13 residues. The CDR3 DNA sequence: TGTGCCAGCAGTTCAGGGGGAGATCAGCCCCAGCATTTT. Translated, it gives CASSSGGDQPQHF.

The V and J genes are TRBV13 and TRBJ2-3; D is perhaps TRBD1 (6 bases). Germline CDR1 is PRHDT and CDR2 is FYEKMQ (reference sequence). Trimming removed 2 bases at V and 2 bases at J, with 11 bases between. This CDR3 region has 15 residues. CDR3 residues: CASSLLQGATDTQYF. DNA of the CDR3: TGTGCCAGCAGCTTACTACAGGGAGCCACAGATACGCAGTATTTT. The full variable domain, completed using reference TRBV13 and TRBJ2-3, is AAGVIQSPRHLIKEKRETATLKCYPIPRHDTVYWYQQGPGQDPQFLISFYEKMQSDKGSIPDRFSAQQFSDYHSELNMSSLELGDSALYFCASSLLQGATDTQYFGPGTRLTVL.

V and J are TRBV6-1 and TRBJ1-2; TRBD1 is a possible D gene (6 bases). CDR1 and CDR2 from the germline V gene are MNHNS and SASEGT. V lost 3 bases and J 5 bases, leaving 22 bases between the germline ends. The CDR3 has 17 residues. The CDR3 here is CASSDSSGGGSGYGYTF. Here the CDR3 DNA reads TGTGCCAGCAGTGATAGTTCGGGGGGCGGATCCGGTTATGGCTACACCTTC.

The chain joins TRBV18 to TRBJ2-2; TRBD1 matches 7 bases. The CDR3 covers 17 residues. Germline V gives CDR1 KGHSH, CDR2 LQKENI. V was clipped by 3 bases and J by 4 bases; unmatched bases: 11. The CDR3 loop is CASSPQTTGVGTGELFF. In DNA form, the CDR3 reads TGTGCCAGCTCACCCCAAACAACAGGGGTGGGCACCGGGGAGCTGTTTTTT.

The CDR3 sequence is CASSLSAGPLHF. CDR3 nucleotide sequence: TGCGCCAGCAGCTTGTCTGCGGGACCCCTCCACTTT. This chain joins TRBV5-1 and TRBJ1-6; no firm D call. The CDR3 consists of 12 residues. The V end was cut by 1 base, the J end by 12 bases, with 8 bases between. Germline V gene sequence: CDR1 SGHRS, CDR2 YFSETQ.